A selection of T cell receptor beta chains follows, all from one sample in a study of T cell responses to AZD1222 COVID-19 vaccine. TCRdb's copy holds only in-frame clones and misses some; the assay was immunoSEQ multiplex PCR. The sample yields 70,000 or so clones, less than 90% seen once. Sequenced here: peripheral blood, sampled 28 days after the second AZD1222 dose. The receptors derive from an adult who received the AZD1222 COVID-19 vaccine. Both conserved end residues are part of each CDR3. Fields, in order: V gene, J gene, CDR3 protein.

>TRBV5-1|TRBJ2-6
CASSLALGAGANVLTF
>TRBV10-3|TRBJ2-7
CAIRAGDVGHEQYF
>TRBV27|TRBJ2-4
CASSLSISDLAKNIQYF
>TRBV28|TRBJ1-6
CASSKGQGWSPLHF
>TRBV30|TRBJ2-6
CAWSGGTGDTGANVLTF
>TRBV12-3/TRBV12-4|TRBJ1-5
CASSYDVVPQHF
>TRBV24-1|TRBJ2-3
CATSDGVTQYF
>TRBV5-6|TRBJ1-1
CASSPRGSYMNTEAFF
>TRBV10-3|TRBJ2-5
CAISETSGAGETQYF
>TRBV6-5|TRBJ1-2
CASRVPDSYGYTF
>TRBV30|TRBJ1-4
CAWIEQGRLFF
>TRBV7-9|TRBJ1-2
CASSPRGGYGYTF
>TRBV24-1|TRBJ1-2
CATSDMDRDGNYGYTF
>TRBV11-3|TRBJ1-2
CASSFDQMGGYTF
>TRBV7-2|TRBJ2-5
CASSLLAAQTQYF
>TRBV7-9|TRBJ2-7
CASSLGPGLALYEQYF
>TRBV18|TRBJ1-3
CASSPHIPGVENTIYF
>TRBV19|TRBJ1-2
CASLPGQVLANYGYTF
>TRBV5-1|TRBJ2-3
CASSSATSPSTDTQYF
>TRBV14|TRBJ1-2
CASSPLGTYGYTF
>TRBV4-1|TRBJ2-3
CASSEQGSADTQYF
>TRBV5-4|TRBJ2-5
CASSIPSGGAGETQYF
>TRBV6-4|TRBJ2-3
CASSDLSTDTQYF
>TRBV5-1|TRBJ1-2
CASSLSGNYGYTF
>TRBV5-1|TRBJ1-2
CASSLNRPTGQGNYGYTF
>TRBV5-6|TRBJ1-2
CASSLGSDVSF
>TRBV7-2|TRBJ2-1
CASSLAPLLAGGPGNEQFF
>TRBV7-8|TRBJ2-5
CASSLGTGSRETQYF
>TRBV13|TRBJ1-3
CASSLDRSSSGNTIYF
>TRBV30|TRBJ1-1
CAWRGNRGVNTEAFF
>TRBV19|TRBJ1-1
CASSRLSGGNTEAFF
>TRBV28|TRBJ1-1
CATSMFRLEAFF
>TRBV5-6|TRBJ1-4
CASSSIAGWGVEKLFF
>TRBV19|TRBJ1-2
CASSMDGSYGYTF
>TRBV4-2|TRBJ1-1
CASSQDRQGRGSTEAFF
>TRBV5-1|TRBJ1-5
CASSLSTQNNQPQHF
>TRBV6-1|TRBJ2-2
CASSVAGNTGELFF
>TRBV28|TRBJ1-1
CASSLRMNTEAFF
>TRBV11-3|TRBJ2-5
CASSSLAGYPQYF
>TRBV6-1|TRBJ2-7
CASSERSPQGKLYEQYF
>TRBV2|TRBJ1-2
CASRGVEGRNIYGYTF
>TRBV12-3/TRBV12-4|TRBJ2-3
CASSSDSTDTQYF
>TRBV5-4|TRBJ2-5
CASSRGDRGRETQYF
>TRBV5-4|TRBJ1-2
CASSSPKGGASYGYTF
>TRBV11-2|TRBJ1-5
CASSFGGQYSNQPQHF
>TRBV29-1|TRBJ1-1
CSVGGDRGVTEAFF
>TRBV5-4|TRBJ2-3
CASTDLSSITDTQYF